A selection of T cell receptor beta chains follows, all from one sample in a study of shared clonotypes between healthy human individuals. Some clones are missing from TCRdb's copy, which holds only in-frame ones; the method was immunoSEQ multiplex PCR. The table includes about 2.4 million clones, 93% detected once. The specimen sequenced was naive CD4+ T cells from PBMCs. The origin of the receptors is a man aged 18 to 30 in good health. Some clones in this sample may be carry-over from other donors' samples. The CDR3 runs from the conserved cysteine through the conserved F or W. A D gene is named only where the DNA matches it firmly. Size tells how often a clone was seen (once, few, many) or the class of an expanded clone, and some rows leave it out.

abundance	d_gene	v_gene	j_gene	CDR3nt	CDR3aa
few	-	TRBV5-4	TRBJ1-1	TGTGCCAGCAGTAATAACCACGCTGAAGCTTTCTTT	CASSNNHAEAFF
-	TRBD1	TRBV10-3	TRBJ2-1	TGTGCCATCAGTGAGTCGAAGGGGACAGGGGCTAGCAATGAGCAGTTCTTC	CAISESKGTGASNEQFF
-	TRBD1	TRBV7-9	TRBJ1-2	TGTGCCAGCAGCTCCACCCACTCGGAGGGGGCGGGCTATGGCTACACCTTC	CASSSTHSEGAGYGYTF
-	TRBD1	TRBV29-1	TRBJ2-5	TGCAGCGGGCTCCTGACAGGGGGTTCGGAGACCCAGTACTTC	CSGLLTGGSETQYF
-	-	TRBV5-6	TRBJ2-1	TGTGCCAGCAGCCCCTTAGGGCTAAGCTCCTACAATGAGCAGTTCTTC	CASSPLGLSSYNEQFF
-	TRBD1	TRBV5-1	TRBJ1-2	TGCGCCAGCAGCCCCACTTCATCAGGGGGTAACTATGGCTACACCTTC	CASSPTSSGGNYGYTF
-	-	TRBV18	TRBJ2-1	TGTGCCAGCTCACCTCTACAGGGGGGGGTAAATGAGCAGTTCTTC	CASSPLQGGVNEQFF
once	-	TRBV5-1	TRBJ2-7	TGCGCCAGCAGCCCCCTCACCGGGTCCCTAACCTACGAGCAGTACTTC	CASSPLTGSLTYEQYF
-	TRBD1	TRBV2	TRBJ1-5	TGTGCCAGCAGTCAACAGGGGGTGGGTCAGCCCCAGCATTTT	CASSQQGVGQPQHF
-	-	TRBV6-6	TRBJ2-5	TGTGCCAGCAGGGGCGAGCGGGTCGGGGGAGGAGAGACCCAGTACTTC	CASRGERVGGGETQYF
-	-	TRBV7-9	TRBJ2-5	TGTGCCAGCAGCTTAACGAGAACGGAGACCCAGTACTTC	CASSLTRTETQYF
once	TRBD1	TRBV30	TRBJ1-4	TGTGCCTGGAGTCCCCCGGGACAGGGATATGAAAAACTGTTTTTT	CAWSPPGQGYEKLFF
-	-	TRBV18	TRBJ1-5	TGTGCCAGCTCACCACCCAGTTTCAATGGGCCCCAGCATTTT	CASSPPSFNGPQHF
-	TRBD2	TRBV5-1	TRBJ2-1	TGCGCCAGCAGACACGCCAATAGCGGGGGAGTTTGGGGCAATGAGCAGTTCTTC	CASRHANSGGVWGNEQFF
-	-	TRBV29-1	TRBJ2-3	TGCAGCGTTGTATCGGGGATCACAGATACGCAGTATTTT	CSVVSGITDTQYF
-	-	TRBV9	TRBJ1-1	TGTGCCAGCAGCGCGGGACGGATGAACACTGAAGCTTTCTTT	CASSAGRMNTEAFF
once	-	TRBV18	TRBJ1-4	TGTGCCAGCTCACGGGGAACTAATGAAAAACTGTTTTTT	CASSRGTNEKLFF
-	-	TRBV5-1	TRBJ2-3	TGCGCCAGCAGCTTAGTAACGAGGACAGATACGCAGTATTTT	CASSLVTRTDTQYF
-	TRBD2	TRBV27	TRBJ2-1	TGTGCCAGCAGCGGTCGACTAGCAGGATCTAATGAGCAGTTCTTC	CASSGRLAGSNEQFF
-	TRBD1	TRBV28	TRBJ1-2	TGTGCCAGCAGTCCTCAGGGGGCTAGGTATGGCTACACCTTC	CASSPQGARYGYTF
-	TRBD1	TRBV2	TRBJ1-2	TGTGCCAGCAGGGGGGTAGGACAGGGGAATGGCTACACCTTC	CASRGVGQGNGYTF
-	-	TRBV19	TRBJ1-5	TGTGCCAGTAGTATAGAGGGCACGGGGTGGAATCAGCCCCAGCATTTT	CASSIEGTGWNQPQHF
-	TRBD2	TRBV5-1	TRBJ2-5	TGCGCCAGCAGCAGTGGACTAGCGGGAGGGATGGAGACCCAGTACTTC	CASSSGLAGGMETQYF
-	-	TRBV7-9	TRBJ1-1	TGTGCCAGCAGCTCAGCAAGAGGACGGATGAACACTGAAGCTTTCTTT	CASSSARGRMNTEAFF
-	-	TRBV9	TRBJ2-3	TGTGCCAGCAGCGTACTAGTGAGCACAGATACGCAGTATTTT	CASSVLVSTDTQYF
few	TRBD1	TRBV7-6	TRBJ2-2	TGTGCCAGCAGCTTCGACAGGGCGACCGGGGAGCTGTTTTTT	CASSFDRATGELFF
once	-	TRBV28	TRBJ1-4	TGTGCCAGCAGTTTGTTCCCGACGGGTGGAGGTGAAAAACTGTTTTTT	CASSLFPTGGGEKLFF
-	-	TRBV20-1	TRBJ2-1	TGCAGTGCTACCAGATACAATGAGCAGTTCTTC	CSATRYNEQFF
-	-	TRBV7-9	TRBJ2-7	TGTGCCAGCAGCTTAGAGGCAGAAGGCGAGCAGTACTTC	CASSLEAEGEQYF
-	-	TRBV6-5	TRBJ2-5	TGTGCCAGCAGCTACTTAGGGAGAGAGACCCAGTACTTC	CASSYLGRETQYF
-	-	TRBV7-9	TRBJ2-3	TGTGCCAGCAGCTTATTCGCGACAGCAGATACGCAGTATTTT	CASSLFATADTQYF
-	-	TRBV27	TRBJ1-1	TGTGCCAGCAGCGAAAACCCCGCAAAAGCTTTCTTT	CASSENPAKAFF
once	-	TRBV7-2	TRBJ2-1	TGTGCCAGCAGCTTATCGGGGGCCTTGACCTACAATGAGCAGTTCTTC	CASSLSGALTYNEQFF
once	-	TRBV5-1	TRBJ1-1	TGCGCCAGCAGCACGGAACGGGGGGTAACTGAAGCTTTCTTT	CASSTERGVTEAFF
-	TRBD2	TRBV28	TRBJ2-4	TGTGCCAGCAGGGGGGGGGACCTAGCCAAAAACATTCAGTACTTC	CASRGGDLAKNIQYF
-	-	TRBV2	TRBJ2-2	TGTGCCAGCAGTGATCAGGGCAGGTCCACCGGGGAGCTGTTTTTT	CASSDQGRSTGELFF
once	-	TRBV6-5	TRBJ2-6	TGTGCCAGCCAGAGAACCGGGGCCAACGTCCTGACTTTC	CASQRTGANVLTF
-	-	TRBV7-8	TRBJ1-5	TGTGCCAGCAGCCGGGACAGCAATCAGCCCCAGCATTTT	CASSRDSNQPQHF
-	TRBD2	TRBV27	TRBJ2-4	TGTGCCAGCGCTATTAGCGGGACGGGAGGGGTTCAGTACTTC	CASAISGTGGVQYF